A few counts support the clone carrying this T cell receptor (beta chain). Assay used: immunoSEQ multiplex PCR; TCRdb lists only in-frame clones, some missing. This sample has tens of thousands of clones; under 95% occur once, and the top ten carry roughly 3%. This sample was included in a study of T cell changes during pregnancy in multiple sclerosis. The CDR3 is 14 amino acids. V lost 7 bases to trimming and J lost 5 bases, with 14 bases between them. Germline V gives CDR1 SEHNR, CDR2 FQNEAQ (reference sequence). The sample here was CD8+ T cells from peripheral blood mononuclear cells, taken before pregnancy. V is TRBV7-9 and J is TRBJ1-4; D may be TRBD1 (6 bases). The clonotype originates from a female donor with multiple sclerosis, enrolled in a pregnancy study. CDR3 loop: CASTPVGANEKLFF. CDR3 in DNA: TGTGCCAGCACGCCGGTGGGGGCGAATGAAAAACTGTTTTTT.